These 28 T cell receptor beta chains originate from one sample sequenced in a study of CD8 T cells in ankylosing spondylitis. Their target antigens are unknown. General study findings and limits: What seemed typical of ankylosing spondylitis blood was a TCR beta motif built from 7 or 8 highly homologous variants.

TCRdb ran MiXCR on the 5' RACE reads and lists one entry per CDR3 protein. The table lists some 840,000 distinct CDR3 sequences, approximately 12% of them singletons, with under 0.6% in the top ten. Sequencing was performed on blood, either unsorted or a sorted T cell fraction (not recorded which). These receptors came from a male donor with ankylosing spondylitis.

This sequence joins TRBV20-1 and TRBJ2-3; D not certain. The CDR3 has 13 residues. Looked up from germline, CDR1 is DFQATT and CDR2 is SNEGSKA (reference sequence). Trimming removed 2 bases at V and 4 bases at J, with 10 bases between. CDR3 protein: CSARSTQSDTQYF. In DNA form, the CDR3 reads TGCAGTGCTAGATCGACCCAGTCAGATACGCAGTATTTT.

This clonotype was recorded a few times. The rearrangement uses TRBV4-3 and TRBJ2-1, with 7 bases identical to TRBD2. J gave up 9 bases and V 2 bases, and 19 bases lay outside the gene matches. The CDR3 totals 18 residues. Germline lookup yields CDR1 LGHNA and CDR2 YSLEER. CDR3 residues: CASSQKRGWIGGSVEQFF. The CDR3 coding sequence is TGCGCCAGCAGCCAAAAAAGGGGCTGGATAGGCGGGAGTGTTGAGCAGTTCTTC.

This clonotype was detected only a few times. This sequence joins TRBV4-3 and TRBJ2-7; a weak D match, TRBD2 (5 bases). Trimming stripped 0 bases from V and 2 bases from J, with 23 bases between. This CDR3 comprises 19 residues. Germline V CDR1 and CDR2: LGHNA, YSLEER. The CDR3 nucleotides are TGCGCCAGCAGCCAAGATCCCCGTAACCTGACTAAGCAGGCCTACGAGCAGTACTTC. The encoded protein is CASSQDPRNLTKQAYEQYF.

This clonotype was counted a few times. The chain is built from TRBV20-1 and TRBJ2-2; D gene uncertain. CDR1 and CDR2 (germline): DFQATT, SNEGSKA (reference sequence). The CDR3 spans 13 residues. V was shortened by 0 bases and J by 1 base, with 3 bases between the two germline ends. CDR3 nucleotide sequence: TGCAGTGCTAGAGACAAGAACACCGGGGAGCTGTTTTTT. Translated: CSARDKNTGELFF.

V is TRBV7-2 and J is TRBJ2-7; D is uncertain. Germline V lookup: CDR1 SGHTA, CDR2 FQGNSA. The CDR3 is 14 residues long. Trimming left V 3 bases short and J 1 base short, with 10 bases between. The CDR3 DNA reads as TGTGCCAGCAGCTTTGGAGCGACTTCCTACGAGCAGTACTTC. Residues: CASSFGATSYEQYF.

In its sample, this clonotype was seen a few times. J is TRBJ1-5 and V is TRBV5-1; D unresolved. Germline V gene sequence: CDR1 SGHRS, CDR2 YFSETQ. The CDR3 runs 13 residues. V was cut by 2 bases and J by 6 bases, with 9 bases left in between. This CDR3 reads CASSFNGRQPQHF. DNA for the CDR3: TGCGCCAGCAGCTTCAACGGTCGTCAGCCCCAGCATTTT.

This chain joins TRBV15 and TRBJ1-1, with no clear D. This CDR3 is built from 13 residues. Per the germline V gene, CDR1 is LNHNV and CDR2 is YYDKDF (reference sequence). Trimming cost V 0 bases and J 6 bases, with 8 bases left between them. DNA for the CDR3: TGTGCCACCAGCAGAGACGGGAGGGCTGAAGCTTTCTTT. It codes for CATSRDGRAEAFF.

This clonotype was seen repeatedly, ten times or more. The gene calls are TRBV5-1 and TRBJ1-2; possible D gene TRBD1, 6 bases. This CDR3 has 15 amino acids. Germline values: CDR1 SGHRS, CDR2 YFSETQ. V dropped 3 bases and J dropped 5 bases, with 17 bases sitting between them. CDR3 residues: CASSWSTGIPYGYTF. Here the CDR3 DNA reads TGCGCCAGCAGCTGGTCGACAGGAATTCCGTATGGCTACACCTTC.

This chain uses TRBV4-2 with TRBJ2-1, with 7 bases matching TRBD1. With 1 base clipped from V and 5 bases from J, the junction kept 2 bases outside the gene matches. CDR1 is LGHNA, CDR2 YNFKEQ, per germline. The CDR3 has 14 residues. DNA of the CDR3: TGTGCCAGCAGCCAAGCAGGGACAGACAATGAGCAGTTCTTC. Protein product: CASSQAGTDNEQFF.

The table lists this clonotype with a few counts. The CDR3 DNA is TGCAGTGCTTCCCCCCCGACTAGAACCGACAATGAGCAGTTCTTC. It is translated as CSASPPTRTDNEQFF. This chain links TRBV20-1 with TRBJ2-1; D is possibly TRBD2 (6 bases). The germline V and J ends were trimmed by 5 bases and 5 bases, with 19 bases remaining between them. The CDR3 has 15 amino acids. CDR1 DFQATT and CDR2 SNEGSKA come from the germline V gene (reference sequence).

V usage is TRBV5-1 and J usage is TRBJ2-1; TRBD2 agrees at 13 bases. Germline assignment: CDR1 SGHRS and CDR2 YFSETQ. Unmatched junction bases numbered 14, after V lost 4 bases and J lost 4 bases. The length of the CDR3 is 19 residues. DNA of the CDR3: TGCGCCAGCAGCCTACCCCCTTCGACTAGCGGGGGGTTTTACAATGAGCAGTTCTTC. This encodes CASSLPPSTSGGFYNEQFF.

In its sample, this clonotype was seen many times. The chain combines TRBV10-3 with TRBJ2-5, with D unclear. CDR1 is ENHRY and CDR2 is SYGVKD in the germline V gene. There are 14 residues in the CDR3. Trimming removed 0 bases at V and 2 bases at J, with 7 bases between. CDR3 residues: CAISESGFQETQYF. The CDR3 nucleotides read TGTGCCATCAGTGAGTCGGGCTTTCAAGAGACCCAGTACTTC.

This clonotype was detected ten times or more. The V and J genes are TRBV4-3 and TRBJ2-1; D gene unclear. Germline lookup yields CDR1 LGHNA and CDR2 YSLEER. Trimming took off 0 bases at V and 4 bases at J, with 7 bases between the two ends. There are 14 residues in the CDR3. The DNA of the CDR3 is TGCGCCAGCAGCCAAGATCGATGGTACAATGAGCAGTTCTTC. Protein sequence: CASSQDRWYNEQFF.

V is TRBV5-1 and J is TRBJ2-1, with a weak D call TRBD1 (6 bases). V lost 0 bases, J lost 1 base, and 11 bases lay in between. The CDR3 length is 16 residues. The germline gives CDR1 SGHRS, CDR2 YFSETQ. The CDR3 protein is CASSLAVGASYNEQFF. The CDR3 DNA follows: TGCGCCAGCAGCTTGGCCGTGGGGGCTTCCTACAATGAGCAGTTCTTC.

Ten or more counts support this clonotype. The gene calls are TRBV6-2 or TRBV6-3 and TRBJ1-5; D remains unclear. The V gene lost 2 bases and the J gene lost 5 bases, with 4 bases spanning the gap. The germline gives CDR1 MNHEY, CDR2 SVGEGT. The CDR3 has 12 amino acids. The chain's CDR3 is CASSYGDQPQHF. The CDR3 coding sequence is TGTGCCAGCAGTTACGGGGATCAGCCCCAGCATTTT.

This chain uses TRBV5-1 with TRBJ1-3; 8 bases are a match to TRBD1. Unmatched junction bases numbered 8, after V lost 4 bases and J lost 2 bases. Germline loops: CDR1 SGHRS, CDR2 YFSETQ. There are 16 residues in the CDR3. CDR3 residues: CASSQDPTGAGNTIYF. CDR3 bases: TGCGCCAGCAGCCAAGACCCGACAGGGGCTGGAAACACCATATATTTT.

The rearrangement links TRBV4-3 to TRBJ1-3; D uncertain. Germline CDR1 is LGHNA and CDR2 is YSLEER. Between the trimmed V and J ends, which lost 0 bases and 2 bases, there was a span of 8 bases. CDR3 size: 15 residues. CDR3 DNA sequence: TGCGCCAGCAGCCAAGATTTTAGGGCTGGAAACACCATATATTTT. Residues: CASSQDFRAGNTIYF.

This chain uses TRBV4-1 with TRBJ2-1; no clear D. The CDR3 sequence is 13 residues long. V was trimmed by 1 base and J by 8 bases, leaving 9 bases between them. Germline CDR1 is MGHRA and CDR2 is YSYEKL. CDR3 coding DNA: TGCGCCAGCAGCCAAGCAGATTGGGATGAGCAGTTCTTC. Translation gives CASSQADWDEQFF.

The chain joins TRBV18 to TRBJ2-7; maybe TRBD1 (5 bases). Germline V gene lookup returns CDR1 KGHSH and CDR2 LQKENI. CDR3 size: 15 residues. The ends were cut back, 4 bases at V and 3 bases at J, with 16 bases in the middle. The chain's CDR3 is CASSLLDTSFYEQYF. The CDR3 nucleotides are TGTGCCAGCTCACTTCTGGACACCAGCTTCTACGAGCAGTACTTC. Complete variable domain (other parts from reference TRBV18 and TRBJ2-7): NAGVMQNPRHLVRRRGQEARLRCSPMKGHSHVYWYRQLPEEGLKFMVYLQKENIIDESGMPKERFSAEFPKEGPSILRIQQVVRGDSAAYFCASSLLDTSFYEQYFGPGTRLTVT.

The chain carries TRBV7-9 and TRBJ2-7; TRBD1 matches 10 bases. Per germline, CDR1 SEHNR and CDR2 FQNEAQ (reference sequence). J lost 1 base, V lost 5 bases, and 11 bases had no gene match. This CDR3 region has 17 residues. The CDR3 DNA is TGTGCCAGCAGCCCCCAGGGGGGACAGGGGAGGTCCTACGAGCAGTACTTC. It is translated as CASSPQGGQGRSYEQYF.

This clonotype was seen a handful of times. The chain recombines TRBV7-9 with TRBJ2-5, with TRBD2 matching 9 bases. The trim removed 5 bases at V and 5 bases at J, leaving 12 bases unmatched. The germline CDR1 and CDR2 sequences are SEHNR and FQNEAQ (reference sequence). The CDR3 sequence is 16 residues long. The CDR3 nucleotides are TGTGCCAGCAGCCCCCGGCCAGCGGGAGGATTGGAGACCCAGTACTTC. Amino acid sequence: CASSPRPAGGLETQYF.

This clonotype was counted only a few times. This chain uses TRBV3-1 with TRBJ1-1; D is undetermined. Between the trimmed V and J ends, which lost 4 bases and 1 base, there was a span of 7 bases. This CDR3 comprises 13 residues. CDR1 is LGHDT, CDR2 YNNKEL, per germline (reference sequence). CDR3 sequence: CASSPNSNTEAFF. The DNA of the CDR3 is TGTGCCAGCAGCCCGAATTCGAACACTGAAGCTTTCTTT.

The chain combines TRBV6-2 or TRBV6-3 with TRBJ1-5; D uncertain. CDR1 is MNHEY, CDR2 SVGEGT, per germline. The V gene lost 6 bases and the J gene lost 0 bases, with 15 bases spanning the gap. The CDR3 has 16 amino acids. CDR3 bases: TGTGCCAGCAGCCAACCCGAAGGTGATAGCAATCAGCCCCAGCATTTT. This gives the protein CASSQPEGDSNQPQHF.

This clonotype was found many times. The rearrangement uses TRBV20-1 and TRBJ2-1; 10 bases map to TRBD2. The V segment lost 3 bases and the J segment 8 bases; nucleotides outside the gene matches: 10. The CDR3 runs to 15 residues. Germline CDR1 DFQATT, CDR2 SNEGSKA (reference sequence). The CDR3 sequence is CSASLVAGGVDEQFF. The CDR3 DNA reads TGCAGTGCTAGCCTTGTAGCGGGAGGAGTAGATGAGCAGTTCTTC.

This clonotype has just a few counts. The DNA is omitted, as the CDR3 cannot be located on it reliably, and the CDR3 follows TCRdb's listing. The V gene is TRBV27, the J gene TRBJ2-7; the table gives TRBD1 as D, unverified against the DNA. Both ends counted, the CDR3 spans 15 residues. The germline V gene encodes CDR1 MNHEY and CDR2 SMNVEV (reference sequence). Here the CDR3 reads CASSSSGTLVYEQYF.

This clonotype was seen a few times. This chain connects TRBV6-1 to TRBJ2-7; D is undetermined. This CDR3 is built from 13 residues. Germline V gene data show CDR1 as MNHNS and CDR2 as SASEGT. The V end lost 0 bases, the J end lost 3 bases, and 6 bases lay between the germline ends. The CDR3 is CASSEANNYEQYF. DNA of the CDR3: TGTGCCAGCAGTGAAGCTAATAACTACGAGCAGTACTTC.

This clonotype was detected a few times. The CDR3 reads CAWTYGDTQYF. CDR3 sequence (DNA): TGTGCCTGGACGTATGGAGATACGCAGTATTTT. V gene TRBV30 combines with J gene TRBJ2-3, with D hard to call. Per germline, CDR1 GTSNPN and CDR2 SVGIG (reference sequence). V lost 4 bases, J lost 5 bases, and 7 bases lay in between. The CDR3 runs 11 residues.

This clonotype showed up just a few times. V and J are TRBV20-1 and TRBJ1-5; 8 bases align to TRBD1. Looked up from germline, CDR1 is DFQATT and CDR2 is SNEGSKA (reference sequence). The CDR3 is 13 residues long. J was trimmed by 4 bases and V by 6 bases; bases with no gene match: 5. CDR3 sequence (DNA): TGCAGTGCCCGCAGGGGGCTAAATCAGCCCCAGCATTTT. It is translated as CSARRGLNQPQHF.